A selection of T cell receptor beta chains follows, all from one sample in a study of patients and donors after allogeneic stem cell transplantation. TCRdb reprocessed the RT-PCR reads via MiXCR and lists one record per CDR3 protein. The profile shows under 200,000 distinct CDR3 sequences, approximately 28% of them singletons. The sequencing input was blood, either unsorted or a sorted T cell fraction (not recorded which). Every receptor here comes from a human donor who was either an allogeneic HSCT recipient or a stem cell or donor lymphocyte infusion donor (not recorded which). It is not recorded whose cells these are; they may come from a transplant donor. Each CDR3 is given with its conserved first and last residue. Fields, in order: D gene, clone size, V gene, J gene, CDR3 protein, CDR3 DNA. D genes are given only for firm matches. A row's size may be missing; if present it is once, few, many or a size class.

>-|-|TRBV9|TRBJ2-7
CASSVGSSSYEQYF
TGTGCCAGCAGCGTAGGTAGTTCCTCCTACGAGCAGTACTTC
>-|few|TRBV7-2|TRBJ1-6
CASSPELGSPLHF
TGTGCCAGCAGCCCAGAATTAGGGTCACCCCTCCACTTT
>-|-|TRBV3-1|TRBJ2-1
CASSQDLGEDEQFF
TGTGCCAGCAGCCAAGATCTGGGGGAGGATGAGCAGTTCTTC
>TRBD1|few|TRBV7-9|TRBJ1-6
CASSPRTGNNSPLHF
TGTGCCAGCAGCCCGCGGACAGGGAACAATTCACCCCTCCACTTT
>-|-|TRBV18|TRBJ1-4
CASSSQKATNEKLFF
TGTGCCAGCTCATCCCAGAAAGCAACTAATGAAAAACTGTTTTTT
>TRBD1|-|TRBV6-5|TRBJ2-7
CASRSQGVQTNEQYF
TGTGCCAGCAGATCACAGGGGGTCCAAACTAACGAGCAGTACTTC
>TRBD1|-|TRBV7-9|TRBJ2-7
CASSSTGTGIYEQYF
TGTGCCAGCAGCTCCACCGGGACAGGGATCTACGAGCAGTACTTC
>TRBD1|few|TRBV12-3/TRBV12-4|TRBJ2-7
CASRETGDSYEQYF
TGTGCCAGCAGAGAGACAGGGGACTCCTACGAGCAGTACTTC
>-|-|TRBV2|TRBJ1-1
CASSEATPYGTEAFF
TGTGCCAGCAGTGAAGCCACTCCGTACGGGACTGAAGCTTTCTTT
>TRBD1|few|TRBV7-9|TRBJ2-2
CASSFLGQGYTGELFF
TGTGCCAGCAGCTTTCTCGGACAGGGGTACACCGGGGAGCTGTTTTTT
>-|once|TRBV6-2/TRBV6-3|TRBJ2-5
CASSYSIGTQYF
TGTGCCAGCAGTTACTCGATCGGGACCCAGTACTTC
>-|-|TRBV11-2|TRBJ2-2
CASSRLAGELFF
TGTGCCAGCAGCCGACTGGCCGGGGAGCTGTTTTTT
>-|-|TRBV4-1|TRBJ2-6
CASSPRGLGANVLTF
TGCGCCAGCAGCCCCAGAGGGTTAGGGGCCAACGTCCTGACTTTC
>-|-|TRBV20-1|TRBJ2-7
CSAHQGQTYEQYF
TGCAGTGCTCACCAAGGACAGACCTACGAGCAGTACTTC
>-|-|TRBV11-1|TRBJ2-3
CASSFRQGRTDTQYF
TGTGCCAGCAGCTTCAGGCAGGGAAGGACAGATACGCAGTATTTT
>TRBD1|few|TRBV7-2|TRBJ1-6
CASSLDTGAGHNSPLHF
TGTGCCAGCAGCTTAGATACAGGGGCAGGTCATAATTCACCCCTCCACTTT
>TRBD1|-|TRBV6-5|TRBJ2-7
CASSYGQGRGEQYF
TGTGCCAGCAGTTACGGACAGGGCAGGGGCGAGCAGTACTTC
>TRBD2|-|TRBV6-5|TRBJ2-3
CASSPSGSGGDTQYF
TGTGCCAGCAGTCCCTCCGGTAGCGGGGGAGATACGCAGTATTTT
>-|many|TRBV3-1|TRBJ1-6
CASSQVNQSPLHF
TGTGCCAGCAGCCAAGTAAACCAGTCACCCCTCCACTTT
>-|-|TRBV4-2|TRBJ1-6
CASSQGGRGFNSPLHF
TGTGCCAGCAGCCAAGGCGGGAGAGGCTTTAATTCACCCCTCCACTTT
>-|-|TRBV20-1|TRBJ1-1
CSAGILNTEAFF
TGCAGTGCAGGGATTCTGAACACTGAAGCTTTCTTT
>-|-|TRBV7-3|TRBJ1-1
CASSASGQINTEAFF
TGTGCCAGCAGCGCATCCGGACAGATTAACACTGAAGCTTTCTTT
>TRBD1|many|TRBV27|TRBJ1-4
CASLGQGSEKLFF
TGTGCCAGTCTGGGACAGGGAAGTGAAAAACTGTTTTTT
>-|-|TRBV7-9|TRBJ2-4
CASSFENIQYF
TGTGCCAGCAGCTTTGAAAACATTCAGTACTTC
>-|-|TRBV18|TRBJ1-2
CASSPDARINYGYTF
TGTGCCAGCTCACCAGACGCTAGGATAAACTATGGCTACACCTTC
>TRBD2|few|TRBV4-3|TRBJ2-3
CASSLAPASGIRTDTQYF
TGCGCCAGCAGCCTAGCACCTGCGAGCGGGATACGCACAGATACGCAGTATTTT
>TRBD1|-|TRBV5-1|TRBJ2-3
CASSSGTGGTDTQYF
TGCGCCAGCAGCTCTGGGACAGGGGGGACAGATACGCAGTATTTT
>-|-|TRBV24-1|TRBJ2-2
CATSDLPGSGDGELFF
TGTGCCACCAGTGATTTGCCCGGGAGCGGTGACGGGGAGCTGTTTTTT
>-|-|TRBV2|TRBJ1-5
CASRPWGGPQHF
TGTGCCAGCAGGCCCTGGGGGGGACCCCAGCATTTT
>-|-|TRBV12-3/TRBV12-4|TRBJ1-1
CASSTGRRAFF
TGTGCCAGCAGCACCGGGAGGAGAGCTTTCTTT
>-|few|TRBV29-1|TRBJ2-7
CSVELYGQQSYEQYF
TGCAGCGTTGAGTTGTATGGACAGCAGTCCTACGAGCAGTACTTC
>TRBD2|few|TRBV7-9|TRBJ2-3
CASSTGLAGGEDTQYF
TGTGCCAGCAGCACGGGACTAGCGGGGGGTGAAGATACGCAGTATTTT
>-|-|TRBV6-6|TRBJ1-4
CASSYGTYLAFF
TGTGCCAGCAGTTACGGCACGTATTTAGCGTTTTTT
>-|few|TRBV5-1|TRBJ2-7
CASSLRPSANYEQYF
TGCGCCAGCAGCTTGCGACCTAGCGCGAACTACGAGCAGTACTTC
>TRBD2|-|TRBV6-6|TRBJ2-2
CASTPGLAGVTGELFF
TGTGCCAGCACCCCGGGACTAGCGGGAGTCACCGGGGAGCTGTTTTTT
>-|-|TRBV7-2|TRBJ1-5
CASSLGDITMDLYQPQHF
TGTGCCAGCAGCTTAGGGGACATTACTATGGACCTTTATCAGCCCCAGCATTTT
>TRBD2|-|TRBV10-3|TRBJ2-1
CAISGPGLAGGPPYNEQFF
TGTGCCATCAGTGGACCGGGACTAGCGGGAGGGCCCCCCTACAATGAGCAGTTCTTC
>-|-|TRBV5-4|TRBJ2-1
CASSFGTNEQFF
TGTGCCAGCAGCTTTGGAACCAATGAGCAGTTCTTC
>TRBD1|many|TRBV6-5|TRBJ1-5
CASSPRQGGQPQHF
TGTGCCAGCAGTCCCCGACAGGGCGGCCAGCCCCAGCATTTT
>TRBD1|few|TRBV14|TRBJ1-6
CASSPSGGGISSPLHF
TGTGCCAGCAGCCCTTCAGGGGGCGGGATCTCTTCACCCCTCCACTTT
>TRBD1|-|TRBV6-2/TRBV6-3|TRBJ1-5
CASSYGLGQMNQPQHF
TGTGCCAGCAGTTACGGGTTGGGACAGATGAATCAGCCCCAGCATTTT
>TRBD1|-|TRBV20-1|TRBJ1-5
CSATTGGRNQPQHF
TGCAGTGCTACAACAGGGGGCAGGAATCAGCCCCAGCATTTT
>-|few|TRBV7-8|TRBJ1-2
CASSPDRGTYGYTF
TGTGCCAGCAGCCCCGATCGGGGAACCTATGGCTACACCTTC
>-|-|TRBV20-1|TRBJ1-5
CSARQVNSNQPQHF
TGCAGTGCTCGACAAGTCAATAGCAATCAGCCCCAGCATTTT
>-|few|TRBV18|TRBJ1-3
CASSPAEGSGNTIYF
TGTGCCAGCTCACCCGCTGAGGGTTCTGGAAACACCATATATTTT
>-|few|TRBV5-1|TRBJ2-5
CASSRAQETQYF
TGCGCCAGTAGCCGGGCCCAAGAGACCCAGTACTTC
>-|-|TRBV15|TRBJ2-7
CATSSPRAYEQYF
TGTGCCACCAGCAGCCCCCGTGCTTACGAGCAGTACTTC
>-|few|TRBV6-2/TRBV6-3|TRBJ2-7
CASSYRDPGFDYEQYF
TGTGCCAGCAGTTACAGGGACCCGGGGTTCGACTACGAGCAGTACTTC
>TRBD1|-|TRBV5-1|TRBJ1-1
CASNRGPIGNTEAFF
TGCGCCAGCAACAGGGGGCCAATAGGGAACACTGAAGCTTTCTTT
>-|many|TRBV24-1|TRBJ1-1
CATSVDSTEAFF
TGTGCCACCAGTGTTGATTCCACTGAAGCTTTCTTT
>TRBD2|few|TRBV7-2|TRBJ2-3
CASSLQGYDLAGIPDTQYF
TGTGCCAGCAGCTTACAGGGATACGACTTAGCGGGAATCCCAGATACGCAGTATTTT
>-|-|TRBV9|TRBJ2-7
CASSPYPQANEQYF
TGTGCCAGCAGCCCATACCCCCAGGCTAACGAGCAGTACTTC
>-|few|TRBV6-2/TRBV6-3|TRBJ1-5
CASIFAGPPNQPQHF
TGTGCCAGCATCTTCGCAGGGCCTCCTAATCAGCCCCAGCATTTT